Sequencing of this T cell receptor beta chain was carried out in a study of regulatory dendritic cells for organ transplantation. Allogeneic regulatory or mature dendritic cells were co-cultured for roughly five days with CFSE-labeled sorted T cells at 1:10. As regards this clone: Its antigen is not identified.

This table comes from immunoSEQ multiplex PCR, and its TCRdb copy is limited to in-frame clones, with some not included. In the table there are fewer than 25,000 clones, approximately 85% of which are singletons. Sequencing was carried out using naive CD4+ T cells from blood cultured with regulatory dendritic cells. This sample's subset: CD45RA+ naive T cells. This TCR derives from a human donor in good health.

The CDR3 is CATFLPGVYEQYF. The CDR3 region has the DNA TGTGCCACCTTCCTTCCAGGGGTTTACGAGCAGTACTTC. The rearrangement joins TRBV10-3 to TRBJ2-7, with D possibly matching TRBD1 (6 bases). The CDR3 is made up of 13 amino acids. With 10 bases removed from V and 4 bases from J, the gap between germline ends came to 17 bases. Germline loops: CDR1 ENHRY, CDR2 SYGVKD.